This passage covers 6 T cell receptor beta chains from one sample sequenced in a study of blood T cell repertoires in COVID-19. Method: immunoSEQ multiplex PCR; TCRdb's copy keeps in-frame clones and lacks some. The table lists some 240,000 clones, roughly 81% of them singletons. Material for sequencing was peripheral blood. The origin of the receptors is a woman of 80 years or more with COVID-19, enrolled during active disease.

V is TRBV6-5 and J is TRBJ1-2, with 9 bases that match TRBD1. CDR3 length: 15 amino acids. Germline assignment: CDR1 MNHEY and CDR2 SVGAGI. V lost 4 bases to trimming and J lost 4 bases; unmatched junction nucleotides: 7. CDR3 coding DNA: TGTGCCAGCAGTTCCCGTTACAGGGGGCCCTATGGCTACACCTTC. It codes for CASSSRYRGPYGYTF.

The chain joins TRBV5-4 to TRBJ2-7; 14 bases map to TRBD2. V lost 5 bases and J lost 7; bases outside the gene matches: 8. Germline CDR1 is SGHNT and CDR2 is YYREEE (reference sequence). This CDR3 has 15 amino acids. The CDR3 spells CASSKTSGGGWEQYF. The CDR3 coding sequence is TGTGCCAGCAGTAAGACTAGCGGGGGGGGCTGGGAGCAGTACTTC.

V and J are TRBV18 and TRBJ1-1, with D perhaps matching TRBD1 (5 bases). Trimming stripped 3 bases from V and 4 bases from J, with 12 bases between. The CDR3 consists of 14 residues. Germline CDR1 and CDR2: KGHSH and LQKENI. Here the CDR3 DNA reads TGTGCCAGCTCACCCGTGGGGGGGGGCACTGAAGCTTTCTTT. Protein: CASSPVGGGTEAFF.

The rearrangement uses TRBV6-6 and TRBJ1-6, with TRBD1 identical over 7 bases. Looked up from germline, CDR1 is MNHNY and CDR2 is SVGAGI (reference sequence). Trimming took 6 bases from V and 6 from J; bases not matched to a gene: 5. There are 14 residues in the CDR3. The CDR3 loop is CASRPGQANSPLHF. In DNA, the CDR3 is TGTGCCAGCAGGCCCGGACAGGCTAATTCACCCCTCCACTTT.

This chain uses TRBV5-1 with TRBJ1-1, with 7 bases fitting TRBD1. Germline CDR1 SGHRS, CDR2 YFSETQ. V trimming: 4 bases; J trimming: 3 bases; junction bases outside the gene matches: 6. The CDR3 sequence is 14 residues long. The CDR3 sequence: CASSTQGIDTEAFF. CDR3 nucleotide sequence: TGCGCCAGCAGCACACAGGGGATCGACACTGAAGCTTTCTTT.

The rearrangement uses TRBV6-5 and TRBJ1-3; 8 bases are shared with TRBD1. The J segment lost 1 base and the V segment lost 7 bases, leaving 3 bases of the junction unmatched. The CDR3 spans 14 residues. The germline gives CDR1 MNHEY, CDR2 SVGAGI. The chain's CDR3 is CASTRTGSGNTIYF. The CDR3 DNA follows: TGTGCCAGCACCCGGACAGGGTCTGGAAACACCATATATTTT.